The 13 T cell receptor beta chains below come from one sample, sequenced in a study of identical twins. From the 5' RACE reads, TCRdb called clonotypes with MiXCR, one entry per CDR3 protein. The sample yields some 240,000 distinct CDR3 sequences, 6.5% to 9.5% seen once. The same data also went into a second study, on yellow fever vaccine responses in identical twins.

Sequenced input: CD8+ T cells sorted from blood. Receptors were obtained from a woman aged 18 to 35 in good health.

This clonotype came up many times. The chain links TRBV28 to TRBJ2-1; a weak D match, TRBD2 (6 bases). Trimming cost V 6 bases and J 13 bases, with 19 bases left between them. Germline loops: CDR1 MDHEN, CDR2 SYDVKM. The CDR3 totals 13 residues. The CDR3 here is CASSRPGARTQFF. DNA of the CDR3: TGTGCCAGCAGCCGCCCGGGAGCCCGCACTCAGTTCTTC.

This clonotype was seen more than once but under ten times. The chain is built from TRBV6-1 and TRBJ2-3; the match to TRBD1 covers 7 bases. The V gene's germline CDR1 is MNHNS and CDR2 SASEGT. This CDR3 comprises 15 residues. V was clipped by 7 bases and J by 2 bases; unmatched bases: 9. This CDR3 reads CASTRTGTVTDTQYF. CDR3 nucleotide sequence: TGTGCCAGCACACGCACCGGGACAGTCACAGATACGCAGTATTTT.

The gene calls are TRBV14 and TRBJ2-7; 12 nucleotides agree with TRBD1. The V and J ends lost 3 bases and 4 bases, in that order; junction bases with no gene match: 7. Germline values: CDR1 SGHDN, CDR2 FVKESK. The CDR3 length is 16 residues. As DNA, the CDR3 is TGTGCCAGCAGCCAGACTTGGGGACAGGGGGCTTACGAGCAGTACTTC. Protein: CASSQTWGQGAYEQYF.

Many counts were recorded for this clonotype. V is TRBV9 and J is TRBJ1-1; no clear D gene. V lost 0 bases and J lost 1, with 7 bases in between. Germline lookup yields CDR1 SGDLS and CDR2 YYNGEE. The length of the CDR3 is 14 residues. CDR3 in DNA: TGTGCCAGCAGCGTAGTGGGAGGGAACACTGAAGCTTTCTTT. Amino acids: CASSVVGGNTEAFF.

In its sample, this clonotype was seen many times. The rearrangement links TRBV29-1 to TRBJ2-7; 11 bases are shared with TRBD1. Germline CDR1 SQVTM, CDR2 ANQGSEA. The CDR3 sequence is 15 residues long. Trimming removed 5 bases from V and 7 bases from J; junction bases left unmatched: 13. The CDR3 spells CSVTPSDRGHGEQYF. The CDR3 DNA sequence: TGCAGCGTTACCCCGTCGGACAGGGGGCATGGAGAGCAGTACTTC.

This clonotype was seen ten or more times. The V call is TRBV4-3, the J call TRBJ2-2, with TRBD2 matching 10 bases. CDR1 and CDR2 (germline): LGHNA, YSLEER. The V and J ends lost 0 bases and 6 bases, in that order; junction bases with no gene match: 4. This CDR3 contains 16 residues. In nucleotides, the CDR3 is TGCGCCAGCAGCCAAGATCTAGCGGGAGTCGCCGGGGAGCTGTTTTTT. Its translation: CASSQDLAGVAGELFF.

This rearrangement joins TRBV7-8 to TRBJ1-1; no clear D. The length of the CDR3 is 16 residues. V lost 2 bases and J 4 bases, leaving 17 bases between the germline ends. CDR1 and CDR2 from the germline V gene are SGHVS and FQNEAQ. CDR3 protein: CASSLQAFDKLTEAFF. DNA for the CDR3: TGTGCCAGCAGCTTACAGGCGTTCGACAAACTCACTGAAGCTTTCTTT.

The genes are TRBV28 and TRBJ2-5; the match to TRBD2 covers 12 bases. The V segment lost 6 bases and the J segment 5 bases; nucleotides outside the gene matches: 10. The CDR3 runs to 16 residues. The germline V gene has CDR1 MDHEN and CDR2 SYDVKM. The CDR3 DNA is TGTGCCAGCAGCCATACTAGCGGGAGGATTGGGGAGACCCAGTACTTC. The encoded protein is CASSHTSGRIGETQYF. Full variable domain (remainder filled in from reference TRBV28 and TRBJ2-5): DVKVTQSSRYLVKRTGEKVFLECVQDMDHENMFWYRQDPGLGLRLIYFSYDVKMKEKGDIPEGYSVSREKKERFSLILESASTNQTSMYLCASSHTSGRIGETQYFGPGTRLLVL.

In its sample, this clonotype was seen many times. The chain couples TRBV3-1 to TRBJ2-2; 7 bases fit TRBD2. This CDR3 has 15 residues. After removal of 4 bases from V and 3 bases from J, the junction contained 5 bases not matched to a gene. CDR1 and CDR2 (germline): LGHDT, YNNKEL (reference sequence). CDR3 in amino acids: CASSPLADYTGELFF. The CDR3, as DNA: TGTGCCAGCAGCCCTCTAGCGGATTACACCGGGGAGCTGTTTTTT.

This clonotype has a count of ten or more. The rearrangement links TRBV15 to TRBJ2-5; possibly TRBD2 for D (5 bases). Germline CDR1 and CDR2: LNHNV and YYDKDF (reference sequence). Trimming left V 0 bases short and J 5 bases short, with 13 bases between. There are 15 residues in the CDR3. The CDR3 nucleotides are TGTGCCACCAGCAGAGATACCGGGGTCCGGGAGACCCAGTACTTC. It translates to CATSRDTGVRETQYF.

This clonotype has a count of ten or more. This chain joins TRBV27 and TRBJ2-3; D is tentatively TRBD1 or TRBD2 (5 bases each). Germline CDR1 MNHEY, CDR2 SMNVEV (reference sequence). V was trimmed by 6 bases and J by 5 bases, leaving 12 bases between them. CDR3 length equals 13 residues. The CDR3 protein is CASRGLGEDTQYF. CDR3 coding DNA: TGTGCCAGCAGAGGTCTGGGGGAAGATACGCAGTATTTT.

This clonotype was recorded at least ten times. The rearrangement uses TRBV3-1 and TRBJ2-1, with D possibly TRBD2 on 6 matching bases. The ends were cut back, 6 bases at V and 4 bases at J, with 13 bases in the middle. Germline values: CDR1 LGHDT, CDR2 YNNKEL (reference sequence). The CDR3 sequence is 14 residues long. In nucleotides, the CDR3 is TGTGCCAGCAGTATCCGGGGAGGTTACAATGAGCAGTTCTTC. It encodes CASSIRGGYNEQFF.

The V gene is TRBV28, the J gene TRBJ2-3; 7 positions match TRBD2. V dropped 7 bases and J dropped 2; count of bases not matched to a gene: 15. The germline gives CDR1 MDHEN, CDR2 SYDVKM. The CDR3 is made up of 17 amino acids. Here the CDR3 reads CASTPLGLGGYTDTQYF. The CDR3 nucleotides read TGTGCCAGCACTCCCCTCGGTCTGGGGGGGTACACAGATACGCAGTATTTT.